This T cell receptor beta chain was obtained from a study of blood T cell repertoires in COVID-19 (dated by TCRdb to about 2020). Background for the entire study: Collaborator samples came from the United States, Italy and Spain and covered acute and convalescent phases of COVID-19. The samples were drawn from two sources: the first 160 participants of the ongoing ImmuneRACE study, and 1,254 subjects contributed by 6 global collaborators. HLA class I and class II types, where available, came from metadata supplied by the sample provider rather than from assay-based typing. The repertoires were made available in a free public database intended to serve as a resource for research on the immune response to SARS-CoV-2. The dataset comprised deeply sampled blood TCRbeta repertoires from subjects exposed to, actively infected with, or recovered from COVID-19. A de-identified subject ID, COVID-19 status, age in years and sex were almost always included in the sample metadata. The material from the prospective study consisted of cDNA or gDNA derived from T cells, B-cell-depleted T cells, or PBMCs. The paper as a whole reports these results and caveats: The quantity of clinical and demographic metadata differed by source and by participant and was supplied without curation.

Trimming takes 8 bases from V and 5 bases from J, and the germline ends sit 15 bases apart. The CDR3 has 13 amino acids, counting the end cysteine and phenylalanine. The only DNA kept is the CDR3, 39 bases in frame from the first base. CDR1 LNHDA and CDR2 SQIVND are derived from the germline V gene (reference sequence). The immunoSEQ Assay, a bias-controlled multiplex PCR, was used to amplify TCRbeta CDR3 regions from genomic DNA. Per the source publication's procedure: Within the assay, amplification of reference gene primers was used to estimate how many nucleated cells each sample contained. To quantify the absolute abundance of each unique TCRbeta CDR3 rearrangement, sequence reads were collapsed and filtered. Productive Simpson clonality was computed per sample as the square root of Simpson's diversity index over productive rearrangements. TCRdb holds this immuneACCESS table with in-frame rearrangements only. Some clones are missing; in checked studies, unresolved V genes explain under half, and the rest has no known cause. The V and J calls and clone size were taken over from that table, and D and trimming were inferred from the DNA. The sample includes approximately 350,000 clones, with more than 80% observed a single time. 1% to 1.5% of the sample is taken by the ten largest.

The collaborating institutions used their own protocols to collect whole blood in K2EDTA tubes. For TCRbeta analysis, collaborator samples were shipped as frozen whole blood, as isolated PBMCs, or as DNA extracted from either sample type. As for this clone: Its antigen target is currently unknown. No per-base quality is available; no much larger clone lies one base away.

The specimen was peripheral blood. The receptor was isolated from a man in his forties with acute or convalescent COVID-19. The V gene is TRBV19 and the J gene is TRBJ1-2, and possibly TRBD1, on 5 matching bases. The DNA sequence is TGTGCCAGTCAGTTGACAGTTATGTATGGCTACACCTTC. This is translated as CASQLTVMYGYTF.